Listed below are T cell receptor beta chains from one sample, sequenced in a study of OX40 agonist ivuxolimab in advanced cancers. Clones were read by immunoSEQ multiplex PCR, and TCRdb kept only the in-frame ones, dropping some. The sample contains 95,000 to 100,000 clones, 90% of which appear only once. The sample here was CD4+ or CD8+ T cells sorted from blood, taken in a trial of the OX40 agonist ivuxolimab. These receptors all come from an adult with an advanced solid tumor such as melanoma, head and neck, liver or kidney cancer. Both conserved end residues are part of each CDR3.

j_gene: TRBJ1-6
v_gene: TRBV30
CDR3aa: CAWNTGNSPLHF

j_gene: TRBJ2-4
v_gene: TRBV7-2
CDR3aa: CASSLQPGLAGAKNIQYF

j_gene: TRBJ1-5
v_gene: TRBV5-1
CDR3aa: CASSLGAGGNQPQHF

j_gene: TRBJ2-2
v_gene: TRBV28
CDR3aa: CASYRSAGRELFF

j_gene: TRBJ1-2
v_gene: TRBV7-9
CDR3aa: CASSLSEGQGSYTF

j_gene: TRBJ1-2
v_gene: TRBV19
CDR3aa: CASNRGGRANYGYTF

j_gene: TRBJ2-5
v_gene: TRBV11-3
CDR3aa: CASSSTRLAGGPKVLETQYF

j_gene: TRBJ2-5
v_gene: TRBV30
CDR3aa: CAWSPGYRGETQYF

j_gene: TRBJ2-1
v_gene: TRBV7-9
CDR3aa: CASSLYGLAGVEQFF

j_gene: TRBJ2-7
v_gene: TRBV28
CDR3aa: CASSLWAGGYEQYF